This TCR beta chain was identified during a study of blood T cells in healthy people across ages. Findings and caveats of the study: Age advanced and TCR beta diversity per million T cells fell, roughly linearly.

The CDR3 has 15 residues. V was cut by 0 bases and J by 3 bases, with 11 bases left in between. Per the germline V gene, CDR1 is SGHVS and CDR2 is FQNEAQ. For the second PCR, which ran for 7 to 11 cycles, a sample-barcoded 5' primer and a J-beta primer mix were used. TCRdb called the 5' RACE reads again in MiXCR, with one record for every CDR3 protein. The sample has around 2 million distinct CDR3 sequences, about 39% seen once. Turning to this clonotype: Its target is unknown.

The chain couples TRBV7-8 to TRBJ1-2; D is possibly TRBD1 (5 bases). The TCR sequence derives from a human donor in good health. The material sequenced was blood. CDR3 in DNA: TGTGCCAGCAGCTTAGCGGGGGGTATTTACTATGGCTACACCTTC. Translating it yields CASSLAGGIYYGYTF.